This TCR beta chain came from a study of vaccination and CD4 T cells after COVID-19 (dated by TCRdb to 2021 to 2024). Context from the whole study: Convalescent patients had a positive SARS-CoV-2 result on nasal swab PCR, and of these patients, under ten had mild disease and one had severe disease. A few convalescent patients were sampled both early after vaccination (day 14) and late after vaccination (days 161 to 241). Post-vaccine blood samples were obtained a median of about 70 days after the second vaccine dose, with a range of about 14 to 241 days. Two doses of either the Pfizer-BioNTech BNT162b2 vaccine (n=8) or the Moderna mRNA-1273 vaccine (n=2) were administered to participants. Post-COVID blood samples from convalescent patients were collected a median of around 100 days after diagnosis, with a range of roughly 35 to 180 days. In the convalescent cohort there were six males and four females, among whom were two Hispanic individuals, seven Caucasians, two Asians and one multiracial person. Overlapping spike peptide pools from SARS-CoV-2 and from the common cold coronaviruses HCoV-NL63, HCoV-OC43 and HCoV-229E were used as culture stimuli. Control cultures used a CEFX viral epitope pool as positive control, an HIV-1 Nef peptide pool as negative control, or no peptide. In roughly eleven COVID-19 convalescent patients and a handful of infection-naive healthy vaccine recipients, the spike-specific CD4+ TCR repertoire before mRNA vaccination was compared with the repertoire after mRNA vaccination.

Trimming leaves V shorter by 5 bases and J shorter by 2 bases, with the junction holding 2 bases beyond the gene matches. Looking up the germline V gene yields CDR1 SGHNT and CDR2 YENEEA. The CDR3 numbers 15 residues from cysteine through phenylalanine. Just the 45-base CDR3 DNA is kept, in frame starting at base 1. With respect to this clonotype: Its antigen target is currently unknown. No much larger clone exists at a distance of one base, and base qualities are not known.

Study-wide conclusions, independent of this receptor: Of the vaccine-specific clones in convalescent patients, 304 of 307, or nearly all, reacted only to SARS-CoV-2 spike and did not cross-react with common cold coronaviruses. Among convalescent patients, a median about 86% of the SARS-CoV-2-reactive clones seen after vaccination appeared only after vaccination, which suggests priming specific to the vaccine. Only a relatively small number of convalescent patients were included in the study, and early timepoints following natural infection were not analyzed. Although the median number of SARS-CoV-2-reactive clonotypes went up from roughly 20 after infection to around 39 after vaccination, the increase was not significant.

The sample's time point label, decoded: late sampling 161 to 241 days after vaccination in a few convalescent patients. The treatment or condition label on this specimen signifies: roughly ten-day PBMC culture with coronavirus spike peptide pools or control peptides (ViraFEST assay). To expand antigen-specific T cells with peptide pools and then pick out the expanded clonotypes through TCR sequencing, the study relied on the ViraFEST assay. The convalescent patients' positive SARS-CoV-2 PCR tests were from March to December 2020, which was before the Alpha, Beta and Delta variants emerged in the United States. Each well held two million PBMCs cultured with roughly 10 ug/ml peptide pools in IMDM containing approximately 5% human AB serum and 9.5 to 10 IU/ml IL-2. On days 3 and 7, half of the culture medium was replaced with fresh IL-2-containing medium. After approximately 11 days of culture, CD4+ T cells were isolated by negative selection with the EasySep CD4+ T cell isolation kit. PBMCs were separated from whole blood using Ficoll-Paque Plus gradient centrifugation and then either used fresh or cryopreserved at -140C. Culture conditions were generally each tested in triplicate wells.

Library construction relied on PCR. DNA from cultured CD4+ T cells was subjected to TCR sequencing with the Oncomine TCR Beta short-read assay at the Johns Hopkins FTIC core. Genomic DNA was extracted from the cultured CD4+ T cells with the QIAamp micro DNA kit. Oncomine TCR Beta libraries from cultured CD4+ T cells were pooled using unique dual indexes and sequenced on an Illumina iSeq 100. The authors' pipeline ran thus. Non-productive sequences were removed, and CDR3s not starting with C, not ending with F or W, or shorter than 7 amino acids were discarded. The MANAFEST web application identified antigen-specific clonotypes by comparing peptide-stimulated wells against reference wells and other culture wells. To be called positive, a clone needed an FDR below 0.05, an odds ratio above 5, and a productive frequency above 0.1% in at least two of three replicate wells. Clonotypes that were significantly expanded in both SARS-CoV-2 spike wells and at least one common cold coronavirus spike condition were defined as cross-reactive. Using R version 3.6.1, CDR3 homology was evaluated through Levenshtein distances (stringdist) along with unrooted phylogenetic trees (ape). The public reads were quality trimmed at Q25 with fastp and then assembled into clones with MiXCR by TCRdb, keeping productive beta chains. CDR3 protein sequences are deduplicated, and each keeps its most common genes and DNA. TCRdb, not the original authors, processed these V and J calls. The sample table shows nearly 25,000 distinct CDR3 sequences, and about 29% are seen once. Approximately 3% of the sample is taken by the ten largest.

This chain joins TRBV11-3 to TRBJ2-1; 11 central bases correspond to TRBD2. The input for sequencing was CD4+ T cells from blood, cultured in vitro, taken about 7 months after SARS-CoV-2 vaccination. The origin of this receptor is a human donor who had recovered from COVID-19. The DNA is as follows: TGTGCCAGCAGCCGACTAGCGGGACCCTACAATGAGCAGTTCTTC. The translation is CASSRLAGPYNEQFF.